This T cell receptor (beta chain) was profiled in a study of shared clonotypes between healthy human individuals (dated by TCRdb to the early 2020s). For the wider study: The cohort included three men and a couple of women between 18 and 49 years of age. Different laboratories and diverse techniques were used to prepare libraries and sequence TCR repertoires, to increase sequencing depth and limit assay-specific biases. Between about 0.94 and 10 billion PBMCs per donor were obtained by leukapheresis. The study deeply sequenced blood TCR repertoires of several healthy adults to estimate repertoire size and the extent of clonotype sharing between individuals. Broader findings and caveats from the paper: The small number of donors limited the genetic and exposure-history diversity represented. Sampling was limited to blood, and TCR repertoires in tissue likely differ from TCR repertoires in blood. Based on pairwise subsampling, the degree of clonotype sharing among donors was expected to be affected by sequencing depth.

The germline V gene yields LGHNA for CDR1 and YSLEER for CDR2. Measured from the cysteine to the phenylalanine, the CDR3 is 15 residues long. Only CDR3 DNA remains: 45 bases, in frame from the first base. Unmatched junction bases come to 3, with V trimmed by 1 base and J by 5 bases. The donors were healthy, HIV-negative adults with no recently reported acute infections or vaccinations. Every donor was a Caucasian adult living in Nashville, Tennessee, USA. For unsorted samples, some 100 million PBMCs were counted, and genomic DNA was extracted using the QIAamp DNA Blood Mini kit. After blood collection by leukapheresis, PBMCs were isolated using Ficoll-Histopaque density gradient centrifugation and then cryopreserved in the vapor phase of liquid nitrogen. Using the deep immunoSEQ assay, TCR CDR3 regions were amplified from genomic DNA by multiplex PCR. Extracted genomic DNA from each cell subset was distributed evenly across all wells of several immunoSEQ 96-well plates, and each plate was treated as a replicate. For unsorted PBMC, roughly 0.3 ug genomic DNA, equal to approximately 30,000 T cell genomes, was loaded into each replicate PCR. Unsorted PBMC genomic DNA was sequenced across ten immunoSEQ deep assay plates. The purified libraries were quantified using a Qubit 3.0 fluorometer, sized with a Bioanalyzer 2100, and then quantified again using the KAPA Library Quantification kit. Each immunoSEQ 96-well plate was sequenced on its own single-read 150-cycle Illumina NextSeq 550 flow cell. The study's own analysis went as follows. Because only junctional sequences without quality scores were contained in the immunoSEQ output, filtering matching that applied to full-length reads could not be performed. Sequences were annotated with PyIR, a Python wrapper for IgBLAST v1.9, and V/J genes and CDR3 were assigned using IMGT germline references. Reads with weak V/J assignments (E-value above 1e-6), missing CDR3, stop codons, out-of-frame junctions, or ambiguous translated residues were removed. V3J clonotypes were defined as sequences sharing the same inferred V gene, J gene, and CDR3 amino acid sequence. Percentage overlap between repertoires was computed as shared unique clonotypes divided by the size of the smaller repertoire. RTK rarefaction, the Chao1 estimator, and Recon v2.1 estimates of unobserved clonotypes were used to assess repertoire richness. TCRdb holds this immuneACCESS table with in-frame rearrangements only. Some clones are missing; in checked studies, unresolved V genes explain under half, and the rest has no known cause. V and J calls and clone size are as listed in that table; D and trimming were resolved from the DNA. The sample records roughly 450,000 clones, 79% of which are singletons. The ten most abundant clones make up approximately 13% of the sample.

Regarding this clone: The target of this receptor is not known. No much larger clonotype is one base removed from it; base qualities were not supplied.

The chain joins TRBV4-3 to TRBJ2-1, and TRBD2 matches 9 of the central bases. The material sequenced was PBMCs. This TCR derives from a woman aged 40 to 50 in good health. Some clones in this sample may be carry-over from other donors' samples. The DNA sequence is given as TGCGCCAGCAGCCAAGGACTAGCGGAGAACAATGAGCAGTTCTTC. Its translation reads: CASSQGLAENNEQFF.